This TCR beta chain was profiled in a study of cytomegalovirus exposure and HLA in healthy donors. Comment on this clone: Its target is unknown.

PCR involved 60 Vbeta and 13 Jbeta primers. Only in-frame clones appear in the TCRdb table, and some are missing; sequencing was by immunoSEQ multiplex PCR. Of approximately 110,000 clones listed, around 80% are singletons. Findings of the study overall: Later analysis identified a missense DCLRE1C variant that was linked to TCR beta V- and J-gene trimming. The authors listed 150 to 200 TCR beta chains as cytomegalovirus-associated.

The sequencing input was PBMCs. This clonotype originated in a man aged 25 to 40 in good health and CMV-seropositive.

DNA of the CDR3: TGTGCCAGCAGCGAAGGCGGGGGGACGGACATATATTTT. Protein sequence: CASSEGGGTDIYF. The rearrangement links TRBV9 to TRBJ1-3, with D maybe TRBD1 (5 bases). Between the trimmed V and J ends, which lost 3 bases and 12 bases, there was a span of 16 bases. This CDR3 region has 13 residues. Germline CDR1 SGDLS, CDR2 YYNGEE.